The following is a TCR beta chain sequence with its context. Germline loops: CDR1 KGHSH, CDR2 LQKENI. V was pared by 6 bases and J by 5 bases, with 19 bases between. The CDR3 extends over 15 amino acids. Repertoires were generated with immunoSEQ multiplex PCR, while TCRdb's copy carries only in-frame clones and drops some. Of some 2,500,000 clones listed, roughly 90% were seen once; the top ten hold 0.3% to 0.45%. This specimen comes from a study of shared clonotypes between healthy human individuals. This chain links TRBV18 with TRBJ2-5; D possibly corresponds to TRBD1 (5 bases). The TCR sequence derives from a man aged 18-30 years in good health. Some clones in this sample may be carry-over from other donors' samples. What was sequenced was naive CD4+ T cells from PBMCs. Subset described: CD45RA+ positively selected. In DNA, the CDR3 is TGTGCCAGCTCTCAAACAGGCGGTTTGTTGGAGACCCAGTACTTC. Translated: CASSQTGGLLETQYF.